The table lists the clone carrying this T cell receptor (beta chain) with a few counts. Germline CDR1 SGHVS, CDR2 FNYEAQ. The CDR3 is 12 residues long. V lost 2 bases and J 6 bases, leaving 8 bases between the germline ends. The sample comes from a study of blood T cells in healthy people across ages. Study-level information: Researchers report that template switching captured about one barcoded beta molecule per two T cells.

Alongside a J-beta primer mix, a sample-barcoded 5' primer served in a second PCR lasting about 7 to 12 cycles. A template-switch adaptor with 12 random nucleotides tagged each cDNA molecule. At least 2.5 million CDR3-containing paired-end reads were obtained per sample. TCRdb passed the 5' RACE reads through MiXCR, listing each CDR3 protein once. In the table there are around 1,700,000 distinct CDR3 sequences, approximately 30% of which are singletons. The donors, all healthy, were Caucasians living in Russia, aged roughly 6 to 100. This chain joins TRBV7-6 and TRBJ2-7, with no clear D. This sequence originates from a woman aged 25 to 39 in good health. The source material was blood. The CDR3 sequence: CASSLPYSEQYF. The CDR3 DNA sequence: TGTGCCAGCAGCTTACCTTACTCCGAGCAGTACTTC.